This TCR beta chain was recovered during a study of blood T cell repertoires in COVID-19. Some clones are missing from TCRdb's copy, which holds only in-frame ones; the method was immunoSEQ multiplex PCR. This sample has 81,000 or so clones, with about 82% found just once. This CDR3 contains 14 residues. Per the germline V gene, CDR1 is MNHEY and CDR2 is SVGEGT. V was pared by 2 bases and J by 4 bases, with 9 bases between. The chain carries TRBV6-2 or TRBV6-3 and TRBJ1-3; D remains ambiguous. The sample comprised peripheral blood. This sequence was found in a man aged 50 to 60 with COVID-19, enrolled during active disease. CDR3 region: CASSYGLRGNTIYF. DNA of the CDR3: TGTGCCAGCAGTTACGGTCTACGAGGAAACACCATATATTTT.